These T cell receptor beta chains were read from a single sample in a study of blood T cell repertoires in COVID-19. Method: immunoSEQ multiplex PCR; TCRdb's copy keeps in-frame clones and lacks some. The sample has about 350,000 clones, about 87% seen once; the top ten hold nearly 6.5%. The sample taken for sequencing was peripheral blood. All receptors derive from a woman aged 45-59 years with COVID-19, enrolled during active disease. CDR3s include the opening cysteine and the closing phenylalanine or tryptophan. D genes are given only for firm matches. Clone size is given for some rows only: seen once, a few or many times, or a class if the clone is expanded.

>TRBD1|TRBV18|14|TRBJ1-2|few
TGTGCCAGCTCACTTACCAAGGGGGCGGACGGCTACACCTTC
CASSLTKGADGYTF
>TRBD1|TRBV30|13|TRBJ1-2|.
TGTGCCTGCTCCGCCGGGACAGGGCGTGGCTACACCTTC
CACSAGTGRGYTF
>TRBD1|TRBV7-9|15|TRBJ1-2|few
TGTGCCAGCAGCTTAGTTGGGACAGGGGGCTCTGGCTACACCTTC
CASSLVGTGGSGYTF
>TRBD1|TRBV29-1|15|TRBJ1-4|.
TGCAGCGTCTTGGTGGATCCGGGACAGGGGGAAAAACTGTTTTTT
CSVLVDPGQGEKLFF
>TRBD1|TRBV5-1|13|TRBJ1-2|.
TGCGCCAGCAGCTCCACAGGGGCCGGTGGCTACACCTTC
CASSSTGAGGYTF
>.|TRBV4-1|13|TRBJ1-2|.
TGCGCCAGCAGCCAAGATGGGAGGTCTGGCTACACCTTC
CASSQDGRSGYTF
>.|TRBV7-2|14|TRBJ2-1|.
TGTGCCAGCAGCTTGGGTGCTAGCGTCGGTGAGCAGTTCTTC
CASSLGASVGEQFF
>TRBD2|TRBV5-1|15|TRBJ2-1|.
TGCGCCAGTAAATCAGCGGGAGGTGCCTACAATGAGCAGTTCTTC
CASKSAGGAYNEQFF
>TRBD1|TRBV6-5|14|TRBJ1-2|.
TGTGCCAGCAGATTACTACAGGGGCTAGGTGGCTACACCTTC
CASRLLQGLGGYTF
>.|TRBV29-1|13|TRBJ2-1|.
TGCAGCGTTACCAGGGGGGCCTACAATGAGCAGTTCTTC
CSVTRGAYNEQFF
>.|TRBV5-4|12|TRBJ1-2|.
TGTGCCAGCAGCTCCCCGGGTTCGGGCTACACCTTC
CASSSPGSGYTF
>.|TRBV30|14|TRBJ1-2|.
TGTGCCTGGAGAGCCCCGGTTTCCGGTGGTGGCTACACCTTC
CAWRAPVSGGGYTF
>.|TRBV19|13|TRBJ1-1|.
TGTGCCAGTAGTATTTCGGACACGGGTGAAGCTTTCTTT
CASSISDTGEAFF
>TRBD2|TRBV18|16|TRBJ2-7|.
TGTGCCAGCTCACCCCTAGGACTAGCCGATACCTACGAGCAGTACTTC
CASSPLGLADTYEQYF
>TRBD2|TRBV7-2|15|TRBJ2-1|.
TGTGCCAGCAGCTCTTTAGCGGGCCCCTACAATGAGCAGTTCTTC
CASSSLAGPYNEQFF
>TRBD1|TRBV5-1|15|TRBJ2-5|.
TGCGCCAGCAGCATGGGACAGCGCCTCCAAGAGACCCAGTACTTC
CASSMGQRLQETQYF
>TRBD1|TRBV9|13|TRBJ1-2|.
TGTGCCAGCAGCGTACAGGGACAGTATGGCTACACCTTC
CASSVQGQYGYTF
>.|TRBV7-3|14|TRBJ2-5|.
TGTGCCAGCAGCCCGCGGGGAAATAGAGAGACCCAGTACTTC
CASSPRGNRETQYF
>.|TRBV19|15|TRBJ1-2|once
TGTGCCAGTAGTATAGTCAGGGTGACGGACTATGGCTACACCTTC
CASSIVRVTDYGYTF
>TRBD2|TRBV7-2|18|TRBJ2-1|many
TGTGCCAGCAGCTTAGGGTTGCGGGAGGGCCGTTCTGACAATGAGCAGTTCTTC
CASSLGLREGRSDNEQFF
>TRBD1|TRBV11-2|14|TRBJ1-1|once
TGTGCCAGCACAGGACAGGGGTTTTACACTGAAGCTTTCTTT
CASTGQGFYTEAFF
>TRBD2|TRBV27|14|TRBJ2-7|.
TGTGCCAGCAGTTTCGGAGCGGGAGGCTACGAGCAGTACTTC
CASSFGAGGYEQYF
>.|TRBV5-1|16|TRBJ2-1|.
TGCGCCAGCAGCTTGGGCGGCTCGAGCGCCTACAATGAGCAGTTCTTC
CASSLGGSSAYNEQFF
>TRBD1|TRBV30|13|TRBJ2-2|.
TGTGCCTGGCAGGGGGCAAACACCGGGGAGCTGTTTTTT
CAWQGANTGELFF
>TRBD1|TRBV7-9|16|TRBJ1-1|few
TGTGCCAGCAGACCTACAGGGGGGACACTAAACACTGAAGCTTTCTTT
CASRPTGGTLNTEAFF
>.|TRBV14|15|TRBJ1-4|.
TGTGCCAGCAGCCAAGATCGCAGTCTTAATGAAAAACTGTTTTTT
CASSQDRSLNEKLFF
>TRBD1|TRBV19|15|TRBJ2-7|.
TGTGCCAGTACCCCGGGGCAGGGGGCTCCCTACGAGCAGTACTTC
CASTPGQGAPYEQYF
>TRBD1|TRBV6-5|15|TRBJ1-2|once
TGTGCCAGCAGCCGTACAGGGGGCGCAGGCTATGGCTACACCTTC
CASSRTGGAGYGYTF
>.|TRBV5-1|14|TRBJ1-1|.
TGCGCCAGCAGCTTCAAACAGGGAAGCACTGAAGCTTTCTTT
CASSFKQGSTEAFF
>.|TRBV10-3|14|TRBJ1-6|.
TGTGCCATCAGTGCCACAGGACCCAATTCACCCCTCCACTTT
CAISATGPNSPLHF
>TRBD1|TRBV19|15|TRBJ1-1|few
TGTGCCAGTAGAGATCAAGGACAGGGCAGGAGTGAAGCTTTCTTT
CASRDQGQGRSEAFF
>TRBD1|TRBV2|15|TRBJ2-7|.
TGTGCCAGCAGTTCCTCCGGGACAGGGGCCTACGAGCAGTACTTC
CASSSSGTGAYEQYF
>.|TRBV19|14|TRBJ2-1|.
TGTGCCAGTAGTCTCCTTTGGGGCAGTAGGGAGCAGTTCTTC
CASSLLWGSREQFF